What follows are 10 T cell receptor beta chains derived from one specimen sequenced in a study of T cells in women clearing cervical HPV infection. Sequencing was performed with immunoSEQ multiplex PCR; in TCRdb, only in-frame clones are kept and a portion is missing. The sample includes about 30,000 clones. Sequenced input: blood buffy coat. Receptors originate from a woman aged 18 to 75 with a cervical HPV16 infection that either progressed to CIN3+ or cleared (not recorded which).

To note about this clone: The read ends 3 residues shy of where the CDR3 ends; the end is completed using the germline J gene. This chain uses TRBV20-1 with TRBJ1-2, with D perhaps matching TRBD1 (5 bases). The CDR3 covers 17 residues. Per germline, CDR1 DFQATT and CDR2 SNEGSKA (reference sequence). V lost 8 bases to trimming and J lost 0 bases, with 25 bases between them. The CDR3 loop is CSTIDRGEGGANYGYTF. The sequenced CDR3 bases are TGCAGTACTATCGATCGAGGGGAGGGTGGAGCTAACTATGGC.

A remark on this clone: Coverage ceases 3 residues before the CDR3 finishes, and the germline J gene fills in the end. The chain links TRBV7-3 to TRBJ2-2; a possible D gene is TRBD2 (7 bases). Germline loops: CDR1 SGHTA, CDR2 FQGTGA. Trimming left V 5 bases short and J 7 bases short, with 20 bases between. The CDR3 is 16 amino acids. CDR3 protein: CASSRVPGGESGELFF. The CDR3 DNA, read in part, is TGTGCCAGCAGCCGCGTTCCGGGGGGCGAGAGCGGGGAG.

Concerning this clone: The DNA ends 3 residues before the CDR3 does, and the rest of the CDR3 is filled in from the germline J gene. The rearrangement links TRBV20-1 to TRBJ2-1, with D maybe TRBD2 (7 bases). Germline assignment: CDR1 DFQATT and CDR2 SNEGSKA (reference sequence). This CDR3 region has 15 residues. V was trimmed by 5 bases and J by 8 bases, leaving 22 bases between them. The CDR3 is CSAEDLRGRDHEQFF. The sequenced part of the CDR3 DNA is TGCAGTGCTGAAGACCTAAGGGGGAGGGACCATGAG.

Concerning this clone itself: Read data end 3 residues before the CDR3 end; the end is taken from the germline J gene. The genes are TRBV29-1 and TRBJ2-5, with TRBD1 as a possible D gene (5 bases). V was pared by 4 bases and J by 6 bases, with 21 bases between. Germline V CDR1 and CDR2: SQVTM, ANQGSEA. The CDR3 is made up of 15 amino acids. Partial CDR3 DNA: TGCAGCGTTGGCCCTACGGACACCTGGTTGAAGACC. This gives the protein CSVGPTDTWLKT. The whole CDR3 protein reads CSVGPTDTWLKTQYF.

Worth noting for this clone: The CDR3 is cut off 3 residues early in the read; its end comes from the germline J gene. The gene calls are TRBV7-3 and TRBJ1-6; D may be TRBD1 (6 bases). This CDR3 has 15 residues. CDR1 is SGHTA, CDR2 FQGTGA, per germline. V lost 2 bases and J 9 bases, leaving 14 bases between the germline ends. Partial CDR3 DNA: TGTGCCAGCAGCTTAGGAACAGGGACCAGTTCACCC. Its protein is CASSLGTGTSSP. The CDR3 reads in full as CASSLGTGTSSPLHF.

A remark on this clone: The CDR3 goes on 3 residues after the read ends, and that part is filled in from the germline J gene. This chain uses TRBV6-2 or TRBV6-3 with TRBJ1-4, with a weak D call TRBD1 (5 bases). V was trimmed by 4 bases and J by 0 bases, leaving 15 bases between them. The CDR3 is made up of 17 amino acids. CDR1 MNHEY and CDR2 SVGEGT come from the germline V gene. CDR3: CASSSLHRPTTNEKLFF. The CDR3 bases that were read are TGTGCCAGCAGTTCTCTCCACAGGCCGACAACTAATGAAAAA.

The CDR3 loop reads CASSLRTSIEQYF. CDR3 DNA, as far as it was read: TGTGCCAGCAGCCTCAGGACTAGCATCGAG. This sequence joins TRBV11-3 and TRBJ2-7, with 8 bases identical to TRBD2. The read comes to an end 3 residues before the CDR3 does, leaving the germline J gene to fill in the end. Germline V lookup: CDR1 SGHNT, CDR2 YENEEA. With V trimmed by 5 bases and J by 6 bases, 6 bases remained unmatched. The CDR3 runs 13 residues.

Turning to this clone: The junction and the germline gene differ at one end; a read error may be behind it. The observed sequence ends 3 residues before the CDR3 terminus, with the missing tail filled in from the germline J gene. The sample carries other DNA sequences with the same CDR3. The chain combines TRBV5-1 with TRBJ1-1, with 10 bases fitting TRBD1. This CDR3 has 17 residues. CDR1 SGHRS and CDR2 YFSETQ come from the germline V gene. The CDR3 DNA, read in part, is TGCGCCAGCAGCCCCCGGACAGGGGGAAATGAAAACACTGAG. This encodes CASSPRTGGNENTE. The whole CDR3 sequence is CASSPRTGGNENTEAFF.

As regards this clone: The read gets to within 3 residues of the CDR3 end, and the germline J gene fills in the rest. The chain combines TRBV6-2 or TRBV6-3 with TRBJ2-7; 8 nucleotides match TRBD1. From germline, CDR1 is MNHEY and CDR2 SVGEGT. V was pared by 5 bases and J by 2 bases, with 5 bases of the junction left unmatched. CDR3 length: 14 residues. Here the CDR3 reads CASSKQGVPYEQYF. CDR3 bases read: TGTGCCAGCAGTAAACAGGGGGTTCCCTACGAG.

Note on this clone: The CDR3 end lies 3 residues beyond the end of the read and is filled in from the germline J gene. The chain combines TRBV7-6 with TRBJ1-2, with D uncertain. CDR3 length: 12 residues. Per the germline V gene, CDR1 is SGHVS and CDR2 is FNYEAQ. The covered CDR3 bases are TGTGCCAGCAGCACCCCAAAAAGCGAC. Protein product: CASSTPKSD. From start to end, the CDR3 is CASSTPKSDYTF.